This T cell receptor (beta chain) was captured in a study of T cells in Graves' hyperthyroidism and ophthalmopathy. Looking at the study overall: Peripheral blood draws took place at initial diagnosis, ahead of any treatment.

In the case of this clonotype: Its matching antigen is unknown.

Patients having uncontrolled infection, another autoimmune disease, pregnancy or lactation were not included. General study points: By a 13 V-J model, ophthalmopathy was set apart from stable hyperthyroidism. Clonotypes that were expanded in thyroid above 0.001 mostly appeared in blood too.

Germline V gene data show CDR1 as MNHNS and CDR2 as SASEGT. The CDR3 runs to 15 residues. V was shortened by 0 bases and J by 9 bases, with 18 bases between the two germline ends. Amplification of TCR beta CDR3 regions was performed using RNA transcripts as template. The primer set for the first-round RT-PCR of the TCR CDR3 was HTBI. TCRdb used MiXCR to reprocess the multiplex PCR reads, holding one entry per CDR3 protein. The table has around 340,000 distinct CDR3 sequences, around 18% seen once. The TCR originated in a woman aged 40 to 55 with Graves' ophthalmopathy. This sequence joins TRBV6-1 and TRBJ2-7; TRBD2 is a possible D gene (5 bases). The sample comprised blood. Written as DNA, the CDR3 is TGTGCCAGCAGTGAAGCCCTGATGAGCTTCCGGGGGCAGTACTTC. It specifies CASSEALMSFRGQYF.